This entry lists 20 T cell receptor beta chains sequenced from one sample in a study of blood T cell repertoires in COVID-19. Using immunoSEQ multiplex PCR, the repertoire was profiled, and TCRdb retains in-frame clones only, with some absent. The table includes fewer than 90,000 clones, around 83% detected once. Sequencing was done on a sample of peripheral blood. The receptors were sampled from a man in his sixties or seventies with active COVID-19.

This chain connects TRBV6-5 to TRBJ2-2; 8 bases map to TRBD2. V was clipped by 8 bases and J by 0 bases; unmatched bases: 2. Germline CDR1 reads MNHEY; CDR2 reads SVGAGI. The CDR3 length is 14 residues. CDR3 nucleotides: TGTGCCAGCTGGCGGGAGGCGAACACCGGGGAGCTGTTTTTT. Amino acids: CASWREANTGELFF.

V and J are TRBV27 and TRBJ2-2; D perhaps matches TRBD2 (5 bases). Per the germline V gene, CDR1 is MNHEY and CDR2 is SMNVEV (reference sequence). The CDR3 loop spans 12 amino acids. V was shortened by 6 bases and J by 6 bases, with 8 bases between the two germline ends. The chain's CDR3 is CASRSGSGELFF. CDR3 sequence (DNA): TGTGCCAGCAGGTCGGGGTCCGGGGAGCTGTTTTTT.

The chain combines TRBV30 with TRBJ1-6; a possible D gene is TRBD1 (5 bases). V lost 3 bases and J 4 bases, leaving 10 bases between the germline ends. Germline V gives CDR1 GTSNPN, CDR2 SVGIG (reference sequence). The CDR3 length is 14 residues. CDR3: CAWSGTAYNSPLHF. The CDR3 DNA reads TGTGCCTGGAGCGGGACTGCGTATAATTCACCCCTCCACTTT.

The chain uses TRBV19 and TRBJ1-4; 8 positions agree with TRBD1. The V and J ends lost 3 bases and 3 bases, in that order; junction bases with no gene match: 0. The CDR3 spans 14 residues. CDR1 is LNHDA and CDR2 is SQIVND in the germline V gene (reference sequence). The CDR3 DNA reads TGTGCCAGTAGTATGGGACAGGCTAATGAAAAACTGTTTTTT. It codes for CASSMGQANEKLFF.

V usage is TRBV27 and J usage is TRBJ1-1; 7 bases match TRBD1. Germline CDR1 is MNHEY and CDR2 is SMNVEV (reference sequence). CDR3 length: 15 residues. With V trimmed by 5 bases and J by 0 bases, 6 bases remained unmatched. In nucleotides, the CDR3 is TGTGCCAGCAGTACGGAACAGGGGATGAACACTGAAGCTTTCTTT. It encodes CASSTEQGMNTEAFF.

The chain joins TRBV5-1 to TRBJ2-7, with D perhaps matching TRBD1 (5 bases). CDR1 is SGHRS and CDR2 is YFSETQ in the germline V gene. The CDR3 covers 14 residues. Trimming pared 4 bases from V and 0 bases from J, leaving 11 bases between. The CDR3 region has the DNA TGCGCCAGCAGCCCGACAGCGAACTCCTACGAGCAGTACTTC. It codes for CASSPTANSYEQYF.

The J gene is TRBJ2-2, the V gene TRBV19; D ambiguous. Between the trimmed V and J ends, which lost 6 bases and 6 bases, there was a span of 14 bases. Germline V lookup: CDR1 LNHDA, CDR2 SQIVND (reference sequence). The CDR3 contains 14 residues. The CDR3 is CASSQQTPAGELFF. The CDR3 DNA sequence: TGTGCCAGTAGCCAGCAGACTCCAGCCGGGGAGCTGTTTTTT.

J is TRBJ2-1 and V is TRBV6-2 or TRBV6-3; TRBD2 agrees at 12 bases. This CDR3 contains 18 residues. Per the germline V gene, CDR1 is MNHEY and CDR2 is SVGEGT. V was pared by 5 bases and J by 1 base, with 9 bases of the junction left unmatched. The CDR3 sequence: CASSPRGLAGGSYNEQFF. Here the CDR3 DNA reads TGTGCCAGCAGTCCCCGGGGACTAGCGGGTGGGTCCTACAATGAGCAGTTCTTC.

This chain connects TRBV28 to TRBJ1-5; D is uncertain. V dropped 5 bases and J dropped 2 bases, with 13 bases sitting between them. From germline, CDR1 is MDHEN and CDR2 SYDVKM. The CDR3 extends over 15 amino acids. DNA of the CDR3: TGTGCCAGCAGTGACCCGGCGGGAGGCAATCAGCCCCAGCATTTT. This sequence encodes CASSDPAGGNQPQHF.

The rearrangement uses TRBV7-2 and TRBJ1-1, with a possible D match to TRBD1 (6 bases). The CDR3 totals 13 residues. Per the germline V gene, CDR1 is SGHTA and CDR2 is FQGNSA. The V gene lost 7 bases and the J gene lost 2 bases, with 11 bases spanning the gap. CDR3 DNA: TGTGCCAGCACCCGGGACACTAACACTGAAGCTTTCTTT. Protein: CASTRDTNTEAFF.

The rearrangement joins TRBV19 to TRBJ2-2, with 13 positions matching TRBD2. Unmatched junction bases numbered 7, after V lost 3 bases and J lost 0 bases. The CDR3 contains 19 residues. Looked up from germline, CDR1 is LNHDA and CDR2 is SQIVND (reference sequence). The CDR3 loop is CASSIGTSGDFANTGELFF. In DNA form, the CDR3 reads TGTGCCAGTAGTATCGGGACTAGCGGGGATTTCGCGAACACCGGGGAGCTGTTTTTT.

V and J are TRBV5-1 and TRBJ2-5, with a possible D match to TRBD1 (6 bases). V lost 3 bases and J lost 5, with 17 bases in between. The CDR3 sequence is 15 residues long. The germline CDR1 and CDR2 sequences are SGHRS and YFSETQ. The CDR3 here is CASSSSDSWGETQYF. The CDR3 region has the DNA TGCGCCAGCAGCTCCTCGGACAGCTGGGGGGAGACCCAGTACTTC.

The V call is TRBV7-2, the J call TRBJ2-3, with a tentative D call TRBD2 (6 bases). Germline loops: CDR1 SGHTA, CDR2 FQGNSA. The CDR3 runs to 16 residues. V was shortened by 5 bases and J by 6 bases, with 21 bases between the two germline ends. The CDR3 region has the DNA TGTGCCAGCAGCCCAATGGGGGGAGGTGGCGCGGATACGCAGTATTTT. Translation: CASSPMGGGGADTQYF.

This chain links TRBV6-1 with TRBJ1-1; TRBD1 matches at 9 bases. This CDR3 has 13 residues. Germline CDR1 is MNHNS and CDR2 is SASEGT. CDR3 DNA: TGTGCGGCCAGGGACAGGGATTTTTCTAGAGCTTTCTTT. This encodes CAARDRDFSRAFF.

CDR3 DNA: TGTGCCACCCAACTAGCGGGCCACTACAATGAGCAGTTCTTC. Its protein product is CATQLAGHYNEQFF. This chain links TRBV6-5 with TRBJ2-1, with 9 bases lining up with TRBD2. Per the germline V gene, CDR1 is MNHEY and CDR2 is SVGAGI. V was pared by 10 bases and J by 3 bases, with 7 bases of the junction left unmatched. This CDR3 spans 14 amino acids.

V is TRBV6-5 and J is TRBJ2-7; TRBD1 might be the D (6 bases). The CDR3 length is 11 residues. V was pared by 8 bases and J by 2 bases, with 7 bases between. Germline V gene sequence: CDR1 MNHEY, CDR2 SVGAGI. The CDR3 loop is CASAGAYEQYF. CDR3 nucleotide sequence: TGTGCCAGCGCAGGGGCCTACGAGCAGTACTTC.

For the CDR3, the DNA is TGCGCCAGCAGCTTAGCACAGGGGGGTGGCACTGAAGCTTTCTTT. It codes for CASSLAQGGGTEAFF. The chain combines TRBV5-1 with TRBJ1-1; 8 bases line up with TRBD1. Unmatched junction bases numbered 7, after V lost 2 bases and J lost 4 bases. CDR1 is SGHRS and CDR2 is YFSETQ in the germline V gene. This CDR3 contains 15 residues.

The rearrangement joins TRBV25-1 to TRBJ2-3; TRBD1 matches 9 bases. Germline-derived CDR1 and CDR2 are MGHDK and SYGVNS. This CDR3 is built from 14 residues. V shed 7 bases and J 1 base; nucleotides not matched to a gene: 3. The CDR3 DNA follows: TGTGCCAGCACAAGGACAGGGGGCACAGATACGCAGTATTTT. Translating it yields CASTRTGGTDTQYF.

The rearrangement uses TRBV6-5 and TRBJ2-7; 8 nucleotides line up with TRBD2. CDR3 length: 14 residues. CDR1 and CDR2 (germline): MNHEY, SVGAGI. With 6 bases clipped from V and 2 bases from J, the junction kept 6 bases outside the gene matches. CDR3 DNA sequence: TGTGCCAGCAGCCGCCCGGGGGGGGCCTACGAGCAGTACTTC. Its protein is CASSRPGGAYEQYF.

The CDR3 coding sequence is TGTGCCACCGGTCGGGGTCTCGGGACCGGGGAGCTGTTTTTT. Its translation: CATGRGLGTGELFF. The V and J genes are TRBV7-3 and TRBJ2-2; a weak D match, TRBD2 (5 bases). Per germline, CDR1 SGHTA and CDR2 FQGTGA. The CDR3 spans 14 residues. V lost 10 bases to trimming and J lost 5 bases, with 17 bases between them.